This T cell receptor beta chain is from a study of blood T cell repertoires in COVID-19. Across the study: PBMCs, B-cell-depleted T cells, or T cells provided the cDNA or gDNA that made up the material.

This CDR3 has 16 residues. CDR1 is ENHRY, CDR2 SYGVKD, per germline. V lost 0 bases to trimming and J lost 5 bases; unmatched junction nucleotides: 3. How the authors handled the data: Nucleated cell number was recorded as an estimate derived from reference gene primer amplification. TCRdb's table, derived via immunoSEQ multiplex PCR, lists solely in-frame clones and lacks some. V and J calls and clone size are copied from that table; D and trimming were computed from the DNA. This table holds about 150,000 clones, over 65% found once. The source is an elderly man with acute or convalescent COVID-19. Sequencing was done on a sample of peripheral blood. The chain combines TRBV10-3 with TRBJ1-5, with 11 positions matching TRBD1. The CDR3 sequence: CAISESGTGGYQPQHF. The DNA of the CDR3 is TGTGCCATCAGTGAGTCCGGGACAGGGGGGTATCAGCCCCAGCATTTT.